This entry features one T cell receptor (beta chain) sequence. Its matching antigen is unknown. CDR1 is LGHNA, CDR2 YNFKEQ, per germline. The V and J ends lost 4 bases and 4 bases respectively, with 13 bases between them. This CDR3 has 14 residues. Generated by immunoSEQ multiplex PCR, the TCRdb table keeps only in-frame clones and is missing some. The sample holds some 98,000 clones; 75% to 95% are singletons and the top ten take 0.25% to 0.35%. This sample is drawn from a study of OX40 agonist ivuxolimab in advanced cancers. Study-wide context: Across the patients, intravenous ivuxolimab was delivered every 2 weeks at 0.01 to 10 mg/kg. Study results and caveats: By week 6 at 0.1 to 3.0 mg/kg, blood CD4+ and CD8+ T cells had expanded clonally. Among expanded peripheral T cells, antigen specificity went undetermined.

The clonotype originates from an adult with an advanced solid tumor such as melanoma, head and neck, liver or kidney cancer. The chain uses TRBV4-2 and TRBJ1-1; D unclear. The material was CD4+ or CD8+ T cells sorted from blood, obtained in a trial of the OX40 agonist ivuxolimab. The CDR3 DNA reads TGTGCCAGCAGCCGCTCTTCAGAGGGCACTGAAGCTTTCTTT. Its translation is CASSRSSEGTEAFF.